The clone carrying this TCR beta chain was counted a few times. Antigen unknown. Germline CDR1 reads SEHNR; CDR2 reads FQNEAQ (reference sequence). The CDR3 is made up of 13 amino acids. V lost 3 bases and J lost 8, with 13 bases in between. This record belongs to a study of beta chain features in type 1 diabetes. The study's findings and limits: Moderately but significantly shorter TCRB CDR3s were found in Type 1 diabetes patients in all four CD4+ subsets.

Sequenced material consisted of expressed TCRB transcripts (all of the isolated RNA was reverse transcribed). The data were produced by immunoSEQ multiplex PCR, yet TCRdb's version contains in-frame clones alone and is incomplete. Found here are 250,000 to 300,000 clones, approximately 8.1% of them singletons; the top ten hold 1%. Cell sorting via CD45RO/CCR7/CD25/CD127/CD95/CD27 was performed to obtain CD4+ naive, central memory, regulatory and stem cell-like memory cells. The chain carries TRBV7-9 and TRBJ1-2; tentatively, D is TRBD1 (5 bases). The TCR sequence derives from a woman younger than 35 in good health. Sample: central memory CD4+ T cells from blood. The CDR3 spells CASSFEGRRGYTF. The CDR3 nucleotides read TGTGCCAGCAGCTTTGAGGGGAGACGCGGCTACACCTTC.